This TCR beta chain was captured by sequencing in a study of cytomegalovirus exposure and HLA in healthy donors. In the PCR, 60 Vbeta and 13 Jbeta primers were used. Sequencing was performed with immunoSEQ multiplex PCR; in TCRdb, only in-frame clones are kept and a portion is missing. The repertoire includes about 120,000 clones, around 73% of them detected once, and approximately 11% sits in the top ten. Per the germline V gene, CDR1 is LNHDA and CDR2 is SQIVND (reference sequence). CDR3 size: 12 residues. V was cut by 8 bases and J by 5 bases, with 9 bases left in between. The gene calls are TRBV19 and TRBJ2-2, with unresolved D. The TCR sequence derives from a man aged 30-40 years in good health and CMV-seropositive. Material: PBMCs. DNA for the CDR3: TGTGCCAGTGAGGTCTATACCGGGGAGCTGTTTTTT. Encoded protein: CASEVYTGELFF.